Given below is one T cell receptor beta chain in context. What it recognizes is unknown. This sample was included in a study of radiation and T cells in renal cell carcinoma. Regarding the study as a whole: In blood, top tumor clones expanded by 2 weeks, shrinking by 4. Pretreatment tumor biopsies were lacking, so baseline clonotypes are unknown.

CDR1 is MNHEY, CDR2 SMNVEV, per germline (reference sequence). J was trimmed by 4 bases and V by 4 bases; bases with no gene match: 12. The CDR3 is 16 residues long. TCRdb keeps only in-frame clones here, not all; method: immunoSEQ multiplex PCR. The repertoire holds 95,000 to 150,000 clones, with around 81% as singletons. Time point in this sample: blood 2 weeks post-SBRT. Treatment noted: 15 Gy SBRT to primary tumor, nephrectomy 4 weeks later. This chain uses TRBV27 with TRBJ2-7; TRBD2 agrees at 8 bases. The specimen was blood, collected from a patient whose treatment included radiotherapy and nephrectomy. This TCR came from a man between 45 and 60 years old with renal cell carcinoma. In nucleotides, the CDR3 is TGTGCCAGCAGTTCGTCCGGGACTAGTGCGAAATACGAGCAGTACTTC. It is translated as CASSSSGTSAKYEQYF.